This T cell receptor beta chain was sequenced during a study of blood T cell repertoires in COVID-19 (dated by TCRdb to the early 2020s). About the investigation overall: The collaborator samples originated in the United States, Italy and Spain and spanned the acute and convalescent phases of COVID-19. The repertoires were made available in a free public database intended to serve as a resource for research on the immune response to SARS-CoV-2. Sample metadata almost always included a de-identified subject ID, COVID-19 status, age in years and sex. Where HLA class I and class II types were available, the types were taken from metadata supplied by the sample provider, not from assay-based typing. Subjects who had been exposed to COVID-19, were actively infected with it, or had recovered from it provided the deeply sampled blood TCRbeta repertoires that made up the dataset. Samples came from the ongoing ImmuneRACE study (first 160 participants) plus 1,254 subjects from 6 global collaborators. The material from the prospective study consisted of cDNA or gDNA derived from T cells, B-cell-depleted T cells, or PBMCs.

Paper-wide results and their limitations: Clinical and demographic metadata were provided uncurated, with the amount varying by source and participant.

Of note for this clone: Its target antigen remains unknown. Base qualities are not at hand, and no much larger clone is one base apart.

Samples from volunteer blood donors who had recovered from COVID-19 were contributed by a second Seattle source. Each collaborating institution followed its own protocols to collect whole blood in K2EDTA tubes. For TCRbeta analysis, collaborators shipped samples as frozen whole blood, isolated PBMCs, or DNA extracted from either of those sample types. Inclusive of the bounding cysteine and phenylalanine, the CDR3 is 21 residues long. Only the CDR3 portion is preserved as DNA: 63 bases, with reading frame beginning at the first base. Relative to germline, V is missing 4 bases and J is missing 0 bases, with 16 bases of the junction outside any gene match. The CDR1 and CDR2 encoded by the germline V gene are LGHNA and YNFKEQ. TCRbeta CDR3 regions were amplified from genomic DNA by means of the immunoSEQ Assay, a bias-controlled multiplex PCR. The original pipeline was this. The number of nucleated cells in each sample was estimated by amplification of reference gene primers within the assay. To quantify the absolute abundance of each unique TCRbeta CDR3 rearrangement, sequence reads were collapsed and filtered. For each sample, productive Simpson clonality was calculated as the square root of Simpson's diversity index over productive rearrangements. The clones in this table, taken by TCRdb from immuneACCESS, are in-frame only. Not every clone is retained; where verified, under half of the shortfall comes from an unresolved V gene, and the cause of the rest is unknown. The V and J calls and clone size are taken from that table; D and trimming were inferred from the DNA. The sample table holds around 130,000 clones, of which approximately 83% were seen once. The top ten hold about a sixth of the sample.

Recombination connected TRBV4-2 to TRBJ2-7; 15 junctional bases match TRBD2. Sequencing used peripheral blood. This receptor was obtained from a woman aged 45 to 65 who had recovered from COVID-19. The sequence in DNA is TGTGCCAGCAGCCCCCGGGGACTAGCGGGAGGACTTTTCCCCAGCTCCTACGAGCAGTACTTC. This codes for CASSPRGLAGGLFPSSYEQYF.